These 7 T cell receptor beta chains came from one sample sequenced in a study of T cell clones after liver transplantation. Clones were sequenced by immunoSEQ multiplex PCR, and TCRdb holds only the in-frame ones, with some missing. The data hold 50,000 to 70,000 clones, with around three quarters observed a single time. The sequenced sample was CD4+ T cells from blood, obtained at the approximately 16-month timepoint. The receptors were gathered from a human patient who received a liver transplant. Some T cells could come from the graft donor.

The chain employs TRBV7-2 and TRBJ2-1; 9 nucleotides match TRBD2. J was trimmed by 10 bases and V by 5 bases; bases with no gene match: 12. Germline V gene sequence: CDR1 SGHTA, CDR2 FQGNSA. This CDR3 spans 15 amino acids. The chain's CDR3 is CASSPWRGGENEQFF. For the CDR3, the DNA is TGTGCCAGCAGCCCCTGGCGGGGGGGCGAGAACGAGCAGTTCTTC.

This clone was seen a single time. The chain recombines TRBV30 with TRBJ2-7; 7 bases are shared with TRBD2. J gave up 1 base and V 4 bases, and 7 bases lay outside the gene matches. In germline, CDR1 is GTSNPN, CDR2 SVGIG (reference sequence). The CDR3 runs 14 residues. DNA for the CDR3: TGTGCCTGGACCAAACACGGGAGGTCCTACGAGCAGTACTTC. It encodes CAWTKHGRSYEQYF. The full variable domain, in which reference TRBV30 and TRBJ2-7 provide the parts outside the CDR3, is SQTIHQWPATLVQPVGSPLSLECTVEGTSNPNLYWYRQAAGRGLQLLFYSVGIGQISSEVPQNLSASRPQDRQFILSSKKLLLSDSGFYLCAWTKHGRSYEQYFGPGTRLTVT.

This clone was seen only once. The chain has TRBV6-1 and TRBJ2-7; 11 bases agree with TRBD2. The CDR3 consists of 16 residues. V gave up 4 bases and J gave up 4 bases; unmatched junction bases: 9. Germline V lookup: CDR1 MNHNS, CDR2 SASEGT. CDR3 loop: CASSGTGTSGIYEQYF. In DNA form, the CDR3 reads TGTGCCAGCAGTGGGACCGGGACTAGCGGAATATACGAGCAGTACTTC.

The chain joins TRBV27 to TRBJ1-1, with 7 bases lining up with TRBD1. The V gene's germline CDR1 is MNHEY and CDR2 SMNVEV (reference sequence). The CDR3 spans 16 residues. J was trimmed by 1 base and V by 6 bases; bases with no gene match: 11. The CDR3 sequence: CASRNYGQAANTEAFF. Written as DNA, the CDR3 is TGTGCCAGCAGGAACTACGGACAGGCCGCGAACACTGAAGCTTTCTTT.

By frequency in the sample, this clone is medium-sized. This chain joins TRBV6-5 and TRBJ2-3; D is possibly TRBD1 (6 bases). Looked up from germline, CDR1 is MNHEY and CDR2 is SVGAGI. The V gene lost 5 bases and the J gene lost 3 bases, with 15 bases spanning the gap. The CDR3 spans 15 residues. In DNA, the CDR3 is TGTGCCAGCAGTCAACAGGGTTTCGGGACAGATACGCAGTATTTT. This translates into CASSQQGFGTDTQYF.

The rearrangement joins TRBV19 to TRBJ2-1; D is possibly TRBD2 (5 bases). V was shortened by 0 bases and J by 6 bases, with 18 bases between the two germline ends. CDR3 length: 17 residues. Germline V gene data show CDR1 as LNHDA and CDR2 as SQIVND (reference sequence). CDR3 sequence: CASSIDQRLSGSNEQFF. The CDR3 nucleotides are TGTGCCAGTAGTATAGACCAACGACTATCCGGGTCCAATGAGCAGTTCTTC.

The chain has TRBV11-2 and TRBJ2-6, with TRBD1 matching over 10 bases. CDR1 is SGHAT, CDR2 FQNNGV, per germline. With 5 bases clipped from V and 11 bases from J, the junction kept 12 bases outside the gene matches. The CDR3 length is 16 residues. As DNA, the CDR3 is TGTGCCAGCAGCCGCCGAGGGGGACAGGGGTATGACGTCCTGACTTTC. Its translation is CASSRRGGQGYDVLTF.